The present T cell receptor beta chain was sequenced within a study of blood T cell repertoires in COVID-19. Libraries were prepared by immunoSEQ multiplex PCR; TCRdb keeps only in-frame clonotypes and omits some of them. The data contain around 68,000 clones, 87% of them singletons. The V gene's germline CDR1 is MDHEN and CDR2 SYDVKM. J gave up 4 bases and V 5 bases, and 14 bases lay outside the gene matches. The CDR3 runs to 17 residues. The receptor was derived from a man in his fifties or sixties with active COVID-19. Sequenced sample: peripheral blood. This sequence joins TRBV28 and TRBJ1-2, with 9 positions matching TRBD1. The CDR3 coding sequence is TGTGCCAGCAGTATTAACCAGGGACAGGGTTTTGGCTATGGCTACACCTTC. Translating gives CASSINQGQGFGYGYTF.